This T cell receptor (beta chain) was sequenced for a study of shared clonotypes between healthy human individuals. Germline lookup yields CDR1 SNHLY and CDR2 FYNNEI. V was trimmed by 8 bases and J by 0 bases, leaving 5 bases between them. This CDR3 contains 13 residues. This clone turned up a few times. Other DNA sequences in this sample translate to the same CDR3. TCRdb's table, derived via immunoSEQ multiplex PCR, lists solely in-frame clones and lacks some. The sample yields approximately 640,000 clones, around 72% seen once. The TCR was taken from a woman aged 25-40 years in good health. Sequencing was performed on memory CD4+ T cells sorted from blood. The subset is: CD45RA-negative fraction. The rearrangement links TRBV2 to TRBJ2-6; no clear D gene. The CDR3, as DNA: TGTGCCAGCCACAGCTCTGGGGCCAACGTCCTGACTTTC. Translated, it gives CASHSSGANVLTF.